These 15 T cell receptor beta chains came from one sample sequenced in a study of cytomegalovirus exposure and HLA in healthy donors. The PCR made use of 60 Vbeta and 13 Jbeta primers. Sequencing was performed with immunoSEQ multiplex PCR; in TCRdb, only in-frame clones are kept and a portion is missing. Among about 160,000 clones, about three quarters were seen once, and the ten largest hold around 2%. The sequenced sample was PBMCs. These receptors originate from a female donor in good health and CMV-seronegative.

CDR3 loop: CASSTDRLRETQYF. In nucleotides, the CDR3 is TGTGCCAGCTCAACGGACAGGCTGCGAGAGACCCAGTACTTC. This chain links TRBV18 with TRBJ2-5; 7 nucleotides match TRBD1. In germline, CDR1 is KGHSH, CDR2 LQKENI. J lost 4 bases, V lost 5 bases, and 7 bases had no gene match. This CDR3 comprises 14 residues.

The chain carries TRBV5-4 and TRBJ2-7, with a tentative D call TRBD1 (7 bases). Trimming removed 2 bases from V and 3 bases from J, with 15 bases in between. CDR1 SGHNT and CDR2 YYREEE come from the germline V gene (reference sequence). CDR3 length: 15 residues. CDR3 amino acids: CASSFGGGQNYEQYF. CDR3 DNA: TGTGCCAGCAGCTTCGGAGGGGGCCAAAACTACGAGCAGTACTTC.

The chain is built from TRBV5-4 and TRBJ1-2; tentatively, D is TRBD1 (5 bases). CDR1 SGHNT and CDR2 YYREEE come from the germline V gene (reference sequence). This CDR3 has 15 residues. The V gene lost 0 bases and the J gene lost 3 bases, with 12 bases spanning the gap. The CDR3 bases are TGTGCCAGCAGCTTGGCCGGTCGGGACTACTATGGCTACACCTTC. Amino acid sequence: CASSLAGRDYYGYTF. Full variable domain (rest looked up from reference TRBV5-4 and TRBJ1-2): ETGVTQSPTHLIKTRGQQVTLRCSSQSGHNTVSWYQQALGQGPQFIFQYYREEENGRGNFPPRFSGLQFPNYSSELNVNALELDDSALYLCASSLAGRDYYGYTFGSGTRLTVV.

This clone was counted a few times. The rearrangement joins TRBV12-5 to TRBJ2-2; D call uncertain. The V end lost 4 bases, the J end lost 2 bases, and 14 bases lay between the germline ends. CDR1 and CDR2 from the germline V gene are LGHNT and FRNRAP. This CDR3 is built from 16 residues. CDR3 amino acids: CASGSQHSLNTGELFF. In nucleotides, the CDR3 is TGTGCTAGTGGTTCGCAACACAGCCTTAACACCGGGGAGCTGTTTTTT.

The chain recombines TRBV9 with TRBJ1-2, with 10 bases identical to TRBD1. The CDR3 length is 15 residues. Germline CDR1 is SGDLS and CDR2 is YYNGEE. J gave up 7 bases and V 3 bases, and 9 bases lay outside the gene matches. CDR3 DNA sequence: TGTGCCAGCAGCGACCACGACAGGGGGCCGGGTGGCTACACCTTC. Its protein is CASSDHDRGPGGYTF.

This clone occurred a few times. V usage is TRBV7-6 and J usage is TRBJ1-5; no clear D gene. The germline V gene has CDR1 SGHVS and CDR2 FNYEAQ. The CDR3 covers 13 residues. Trimming took 0 bases from V and 6 from J, leaving 6 bases between them. In nucleotides, the CDR3 is TGTGCCAGCAGCTTAGCTAGAAGTCAGCCCCAGCATTTT. Protein product: CASSLARSQPQHF. Full variable domain (missing parts from reference TRBV7-6 and TRBJ1-5): GAGVSQSPRYKVTKRGQDVALRCDPISGHVSLYWYRQALGQGPEFLTYFNYEAQQDKSGLPNDRFSAERPEGSISTLTIQRTEQRDSAMYRCASSLARSQPQHFGDGTRLSIL.

This chain uses TRBV5-1 with TRBJ1-2; TRBD1 might be the D (6 bases). This CDR3 is built from 14 residues. From germline, CDR1 is SGHRS and CDR2 YFSETQ. The V gene lost 0 bases and the J gene lost 2 bases, with 8 bases spanning the gap. The chain's CDR3 is CASSLAGENYGYTF. The DNA of the CDR3 is TGCGCCAGCAGCTTGGCAGGGGAGAACTATGGCTACACCTTC.

The chain recombines TRBV5-6 with TRBJ1-5; 8 bases agree with TRBD1. V shed 5 bases, J shed 2 bases, and the junction held 3 bases outside the gene matches. CDR3 length: 14 residues. CDR1 is SGHDT, CDR2 YYEEEE, per germline. CDR3 protein: CASRDRVGNQPQHF. The CDR3 DNA reads as TGTGCCAGCAGGGACAGGGTCGGCAATCAGCCCCAGCATTTT.

The CDR3 protein is CASSLRGWDTEAFF. CDR3 DNA: TGTGCCAGCAGCTTACGGGGTTGGGACACTGAAGCTTTCTTT. V and J are TRBV7-6 and TRBJ1-1, with no clear D. V lost 2 bases to trimming and J lost 3 bases, with 10 bases between them. Germline CDR1 SGHVS, CDR2 FNYEAQ. The CDR3 is 14 amino acids.

This clone occurred a few times. V usage is TRBV19 and J usage is TRBJ2-3, with TRBD2 identical over 12 bases. The junction had 6 bases not matched to a gene; V was cut back by 5 bases and J by 6 bases. This CDR3 has 15 amino acids. Germline CDR1 and CDR2: LNHDA and SQIVND (reference sequence). CDR3 in amino acids: CASSSTSGRRDTQYF. In nucleotides, the CDR3 is TGTGCCAGTAGTTCGACTAGCGGGAGAAGGGATACGCAGTATTTT.

This chain connects TRBV7-2 to TRBJ1-2; D unclear. V was cut by 1 base and J by 4 bases, with 10 bases left in between. The CDR3 loop spans 14 amino acids. Per germline, CDR1 SGHTA and CDR2 FQGNSA. The CDR3 loop reads CASSLDPGSYGYTF. The CDR3 DNA reads as TGTGCCAGCAGCTTAGACCCAGGTAGCTATGGCTACACCTTC.

V usage is TRBV7-7 and J usage is TRBJ1-5; D is possibly TRBD1 (5 bases). Trimming left V 5 bases short and J 6 bases short, with 14 bases between. This CDR3 comprises 14 residues. Germline CDR1 and CDR2: SSHAT and FNYEAQ (reference sequence). Here the CDR3 DNA reads TGTGCCAGCAGCCATGGCAGGGCGCCTCAGCCCCAGCATTTT. Translated, it gives CASSHGRAPQPQHF.

The chain uses TRBV6-6 and TRBJ1-5; tentatively, D is TRBD1 (5 bases). Germline V gene data show CDR1 as MNHNY and CDR2 as SVGAGI (reference sequence). There are 15 residues in the CDR3. Trimming took off 4 bases at V and 11 bases at J, with 21 bases between the two ends. CDR3 sequence: CASSSGDHQGRTQHF. The CDR3 DNA is TGTGCCAGCAGTTCCGGCGACCACCAGGGTAGGACCCAGCATTTT.

The chain carries TRBV19 and TRBJ2-3, with D perhaps matching TRBD1 (5 bases). Germline CDR1 reads LNHDA; CDR2 reads SQIVND (reference sequence). Trimming cost V 6 bases and J 0 bases, with 19 bases left between them. The CDR3 is 17 residues long. CDR3 sequence reads: CASRPLIVQDSTDTQYF. For the CDR3, the DNA is TGTGCCAGTAGGCCCCTTATTGTACAGGATAGCACAGATACGCAGTATTTT.

The chain joins TRBV30 to TRBJ1-2; 9 bases agree with TRBD1. The V and J ends lost 0 bases and 6 bases, in that order; junction bases with no gene match: 5. This CDR3 is built from 14 residues. Germline CDR1 and CDR2: GTSNPN and SVGIG (reference sequence). The CDR3 protein is CAWSVQDRGNGYTF. The CDR3, as DNA: TGTGCCTGGAGTGTACAAGACAGGGGGAATGGCTACACCTTC.